Detailed here is one T cell receptor (beta chain). No antigen is known for it. This record comes from a study of pediatric ulcerative colitis. Regarding the study as a whole: Repertoires came from total lymphocyte DNA, so rare subsets like regulatory T cells may be missed. No controls had the two rectal clonotypes shared by ulcerative colitis patients.

Samples were sequenced at Survey level, maximum 500,000 reads. Method: immunoSEQ multiplex PCR; TCRdb's copy keeps in-frame clones and lacks some. The repertoire holds roughly 70,000 clones, with less than 90% as singletons. The CDR3 loop spans 15 amino acids. The V end was cut by 4 bases, the J end by 1 base, with 16 bases between. From germline, CDR1 is GTSNPN and CDR2 SVGIG (reference sequence). This clonotype originated in a boy under 18 with severe ulcerative colitis. The V call is TRBV30, the J call TRBJ2-5; weak D call: TRBD1 (6 bases). Input material: blood. Here the CDR3 reads CAWTGVGSLQETQYF. Written as DNA, the CDR3 is TGTGCCTGGACAGGGGTCGGGTCCCTCCAAGAGACCCAGTACTTC.